Presented here are 10 T cell receptor beta chains from one specimen sequenced in a study of control samples from healthy donors and cancer patients. This table comes from immunoSEQ multiplex PCR, and its TCRdb copy is limited to in-frame clones, with some not included. The data show tens of thousands of clones, under 90% seen once. Sequencing was carried out using blood. The receptors shown here come from a man over 45 in good health.

To note about this clone: The identical CDR3 is also encoded by other nucleotide sequences in the sample. The chain joins TRBV29-1 to TRBJ2-7; D may be TRBD1 (5 bases). The CDR3 is 13 residues long. Between the trimmed V and J ends, which lost 1 base and 0 bases, there was a span of 7 bases. CDR1 SQVTM and CDR2 ANQGSEA come from the germline V gene. CDR3: CSVEVQGSYEQYF. In DNA form, the CDR3 reads TGCAGCGTTGAAGTTCAGGGCTCCTACGAGCAGTACTTC.

The chain joins TRBV5-8 to TRBJ2-1; 10 nucleotides line up with TRBD2. The germline V gene encodes CDR1 SGHTS and CDR2 YDEGEE. CDR3 length: 19 residues. The ends lost 0 bases at V and 4 bases at J; junction bases unmatched: 13. This chain's CDR3 is CASSLGNLASGGKYNEQFF. The CDR3 DNA follows: TGTGCCAGCAGCTTGGGAAACCTGGCTAGCGGGGGCAAATACAATGAGCAGTTCTTC.

The rearrangement links TRBV9 to TRBJ2-3; TRBD2 matches 8 bases. J was trimmed by 2 bases and V by 0 bases; bases with no gene match: 8. Germline-derived CDR1 and CDR2 are SGDLS and YYNGEE. The length of the CDR3 is 17 residues. The CDR3 sequence is CASSVGRGGWNTDTQYF. The CDR3 coding sequence is TGTGCCAGCAGCGTAGGTCGGGGGGGCTGGAACACAGATACGCAGTATTTT.

The chain uses TRBV5-4 and TRBJ2-5; D remains ambiguous. Trimming cost V 1 base and J 1 base, with 20 bases left between them. CDR1 is SGHNT, CDR2 YYREEE, per germline (reference sequence). The CDR3 contains 18 residues. The CDR3 loop reads CASSLKALSSSFQETQYF. The CDR3 DNA reads TGTGCCAGCAGCTTGAAGGCCCTTTCGAGTTCGTTCCAAGAGACCCAGTACTTC.

The V gene is TRBV19, the J gene TRBJ2-2; D possibly uses TRBD1 or TRBD2 (6 bases each). V was trimmed by 1 base and J by 4 bases, leaving 10 bases between them. The CDR3 totals 15 residues. Germline V gene data show CDR1 as LNHDA and CDR2 as SQIVND (reference sequence). The DNA of the CDR3 is TGTGCCAGTAGTATAGGGGGGGCGCTCACCGGGGAGCTGTTTTTT. This translates into CASSIGGALTGELFF.

This clone was recorded once. This chain joins TRBV11-1 and TRBJ2-7; D gene ambiguous. CDR1 and CDR2 from the germline V gene are SGHAT and FQDESV (reference sequence). The CDR3 spans 13 residues. Trimming took off 3 bases at V and 3 bases at J, with 9 bases between the two ends. Written as DNA, the CDR3 is TGTGCCAGCAGCTTTGACTTAAGCTACGAGCAGTACTTC. Translating it yields CASSFDLSYEQYF. Full variable domain (outside the CDR3, taken from reference TRBV11-1 and TRBJ2-7): EAEVAQSPRYKITEKSQAVAFWCDPISGHATLYWYRQILGQGPELLVQFQDESVVDDSQLPKDRFSAERLKGVDSTLKIQPAELGDSAMYLCASSFDLSYEQYFGPGTRLTVT.

V usage is TRBV6-1 and J usage is TRBJ2-7, with D possibly being TRBD1 (5 bases). CDR1 and CDR2 from the germline V gene are MNHNS and SASEGT. The CDR3 loop spans 15 amino acids. The V end lost 0 bases, the J end lost 4 bases, and 13 bases lay between the germline ends. CDR3 DNA: TGTGCCAGCAGTGAAGCGATTACAGGAATTTACGAGCAGTACTTC. It yields the protein CASSEAITGIYEQYF.

CDR3: CASSLFKGMGSPLHF. CDR3 sequence (DNA): TGTGCCAGCAGCTTATTTAAGGGGATGGGGTCACCCCTCCACTTT. The V and J genes are TRBV7-2 and TRBJ1-6; TRBD1 might be the D (5 bases). Germline V CDR1 and CDR2: SGHTA, FQGNSA. The V and J ends lost 2 bases and 10 bases respectively, with 15 bases between them. This CDR3 has 15 residues.

The chain is built from TRBV10-3 and TRBJ2-5; the D gene could be TRBD1 or TRBD2 (6 bases each). Trimming removed 3 bases from V and 2 bases from J, with 13 bases in between. CDR3 size: 15 residues. Looked up from germline, CDR1 is ENHRY and CDR2 is SYGVKD. CDR3 in DNA: TGTGCCATCAGTGAAGGGGGGAGTGATCAAGAGACCCAGTACTTC. Protein product: CAISEGGSDQETQYF.

The V call is TRBV10-2, the J call TRBJ1-6; 7 bases fit TRBD1. Trimming took 7 bases from V and 8 from J; bases not matched to a gene: 5. The germline V gene has CDR1 WSHSY and CDR2 SAAADI. The CDR3 spans 13 residues. CDR3: CASTDRWDSPLHF. The CDR3, as DNA: TGCGCCAGCACGGACAGGTGGGATTCACCCCTCCACTTT.